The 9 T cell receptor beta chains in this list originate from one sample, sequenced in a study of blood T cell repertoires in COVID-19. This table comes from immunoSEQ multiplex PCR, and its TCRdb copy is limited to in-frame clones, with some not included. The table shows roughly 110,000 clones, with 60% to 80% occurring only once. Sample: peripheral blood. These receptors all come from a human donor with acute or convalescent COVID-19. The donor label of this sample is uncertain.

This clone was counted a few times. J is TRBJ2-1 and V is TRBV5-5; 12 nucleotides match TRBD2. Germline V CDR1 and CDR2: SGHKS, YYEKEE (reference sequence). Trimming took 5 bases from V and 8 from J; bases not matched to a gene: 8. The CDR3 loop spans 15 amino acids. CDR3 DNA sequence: TGTGCCAGCAGTTCTCTAGCGGGGGGGCCCGATGAGCAGTTCTTC. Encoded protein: CASSSLAGGPDEQFF.

CDR3 bases: TGCGCCAGCAGCTCACGGGGGGAACAGCCCCAGCATTTT. It specifies CASSSRGEQPQHF. The chain combines TRBV5-1 with TRBJ1-5; maybe TRBD1 (5 bases). Trimming pared 3 bases from V and 7 bases from J, leaving 11 bases between. The germline CDR1 and CDR2 sequences are SGHRS and YFSETQ. The CDR3 is 13 amino acids.

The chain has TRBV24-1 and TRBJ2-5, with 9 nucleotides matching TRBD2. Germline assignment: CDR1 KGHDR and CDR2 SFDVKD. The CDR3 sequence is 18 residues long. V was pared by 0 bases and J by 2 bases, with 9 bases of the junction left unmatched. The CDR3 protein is CATSDLHSSLAGQETQYF. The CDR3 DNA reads TGTGCCACCAGTGATTTGCACTCTAGCCTAGCGGGGCAAGAGACCCAGTACTTC.

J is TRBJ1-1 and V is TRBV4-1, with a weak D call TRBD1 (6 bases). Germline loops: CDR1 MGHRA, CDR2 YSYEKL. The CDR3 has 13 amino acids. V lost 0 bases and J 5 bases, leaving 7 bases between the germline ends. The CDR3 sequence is CASSQEGGTEAFF. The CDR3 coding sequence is TGCGCCAGCAGCCAAGAAGGGGGTACTGAAGCTTTCTTT.

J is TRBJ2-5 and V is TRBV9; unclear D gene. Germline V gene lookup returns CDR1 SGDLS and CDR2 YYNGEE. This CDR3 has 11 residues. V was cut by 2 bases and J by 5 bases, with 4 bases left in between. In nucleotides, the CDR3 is TGTGCCAGCAGCGTTGAGGAGACCCAGTACTTC. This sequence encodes CASSVEETQYF. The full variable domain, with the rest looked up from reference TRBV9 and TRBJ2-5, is DSGVTQTPKHLITATGQRVTLRCSPRSGDLSVYWYQQSLDQGLQFLIQYYNGEERAKGNILERFSAQQFPDLHSELNLSSLELGDSALYFCASSVEETQYFGPGTRLLVL.

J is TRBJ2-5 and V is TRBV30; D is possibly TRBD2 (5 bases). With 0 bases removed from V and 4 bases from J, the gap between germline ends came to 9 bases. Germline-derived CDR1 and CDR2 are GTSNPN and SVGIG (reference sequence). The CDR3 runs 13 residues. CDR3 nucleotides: TGTGCCTGGAGTGTATGGGAGCGAGAGACCCAGTACTTC. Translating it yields CAWSVWERETQYF.

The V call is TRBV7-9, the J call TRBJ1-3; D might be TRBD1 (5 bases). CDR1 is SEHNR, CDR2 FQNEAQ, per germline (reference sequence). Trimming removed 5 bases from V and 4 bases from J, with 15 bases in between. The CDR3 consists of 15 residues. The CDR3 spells CASSIWGGKGNTIYF. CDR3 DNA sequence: TGTGCCAGCAGCATCTGGGGGGGGAAAGGAAACACCATATATTTT.

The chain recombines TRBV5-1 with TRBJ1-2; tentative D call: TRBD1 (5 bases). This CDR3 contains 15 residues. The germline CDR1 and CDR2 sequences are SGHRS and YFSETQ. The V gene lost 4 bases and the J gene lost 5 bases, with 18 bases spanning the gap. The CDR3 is CASSGGSTVTYGYTF. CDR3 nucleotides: TGCGCCAGCAGCGGGGGGTCGACAGTAACGTATGGCTACACCTTC.

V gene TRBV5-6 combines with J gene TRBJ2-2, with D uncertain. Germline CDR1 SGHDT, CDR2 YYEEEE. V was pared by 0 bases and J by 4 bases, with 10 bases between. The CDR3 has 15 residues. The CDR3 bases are TGTGCCAGCAGCTTGGAACGGCGGAGCACCGGGGAGCTGTTTTTT. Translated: CASSLERRSTGELFF.